This T cell receptor (beta chain) was captured by sequencing in a study of shared clonotypes between healthy human individuals. Study-level points and caveats: Four donors shared 4.5% to 6.5% of their naive CD4 clonotypes.

Regarding this clone: Antigen: not known.

Under the authors' procedure: Filtering differed for immunoSEQ, which gave only junction sequences without quality scores. Repertoires were generated with immunoSEQ multiplex PCR, while TCRdb's copy carries only in-frame clones and drops some. Clone size and the V and J calls come from that table; the DNA yielded D and trimming. The sample lists about 2.1 million clones, 85% to 95% seen once, with less than 2% in the top ten. CD8 cells regarded as naive lacked CD45RO, were positively chosen for CCR7, and omitted terminally differentiated effector memory CD45RA+ cells. This CDR3 region has 15 residues. Trimming left V 2 bases short and J 3 bases short, with 10 bases between. The germline V gene encodes CDR1 SNHLY and CDR2 FYNNEI.

Sequencing input: naive CD8+ T cells from PBMCs. The clonotype comes from a man aged 18 to 29 in good health. Some clones in this sample may be carry-over from other donors' samples. V and J are TRBV2 and TRBJ1-4, with D unclear. Written as DNA, the CDR3 is TGTGCCAGCAGTGAAATGCAGGTTCCTAATGAAAAACTGTTTTTT. Translating it yields CASSEMQVPNEKLFF.